The entry below gives a single TCR beta chain sequence along with its context. This entry is derived from a study of OX40 agonist ivuxolimab in advanced cancers. Overall study: The study gave patients intravenous ivuxolimab at 0.01 to 10 mg/kg every 2 weeks.

The method was immunoSEQ multiplex PCR; TCRdb's version includes in-frame clones alone and lacks a portion of them. Of about 50,000 clones listed, roughly 84% are singletons. The CDR3 contains 17 residues. Germline values: CDR1 SGHNT, CDR2 YYREEE (reference sequence). After removal of 2 bases from V and 9 bases from J, the junction contained 15 bases not matched to a gene. Prior autoimmune disease or systemic immunosuppression barred patients. This clonotype was sampled from an adult with an advanced solid tumor such as melanoma, head and neck, liver or kidney cancer. V is TRBV5-4 and J is TRBJ2-1, with 9 bases matching TRBD2. This specimen consisted of CD4+ or CD8+ T cells sorted from blood, obtained in a trial of the OX40 agonist ivuxolimab. The CDR3 DNA is TGTGCCAGCAGCTTCCGGGTGGGGCTAGCGGGGACTAGTGAGCAGTTCTTC. This sequence encodes CASSFRVGLAGTSEQFF.